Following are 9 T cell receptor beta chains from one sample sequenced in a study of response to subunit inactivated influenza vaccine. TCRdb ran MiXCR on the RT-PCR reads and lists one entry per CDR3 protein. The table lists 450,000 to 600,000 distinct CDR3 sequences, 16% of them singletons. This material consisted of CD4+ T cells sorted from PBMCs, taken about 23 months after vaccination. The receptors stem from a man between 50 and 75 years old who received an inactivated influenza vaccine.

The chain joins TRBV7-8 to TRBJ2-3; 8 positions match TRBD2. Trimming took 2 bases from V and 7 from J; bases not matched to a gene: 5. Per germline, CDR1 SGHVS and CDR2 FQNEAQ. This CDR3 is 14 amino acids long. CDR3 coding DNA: TGTGCCAGCAGCTTACGTAGCGGGATTAATACGCAGTATTTT. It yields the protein CASSLRSGINTQYF.

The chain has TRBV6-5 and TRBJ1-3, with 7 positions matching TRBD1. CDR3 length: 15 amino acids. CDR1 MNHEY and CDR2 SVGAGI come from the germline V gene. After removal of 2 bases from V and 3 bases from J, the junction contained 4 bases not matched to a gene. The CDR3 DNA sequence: TGTGCCAGCAGTTACAATACAGGGGTTGGAAACACCATATATTTT. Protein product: CASSYNTGVGNTIYF.

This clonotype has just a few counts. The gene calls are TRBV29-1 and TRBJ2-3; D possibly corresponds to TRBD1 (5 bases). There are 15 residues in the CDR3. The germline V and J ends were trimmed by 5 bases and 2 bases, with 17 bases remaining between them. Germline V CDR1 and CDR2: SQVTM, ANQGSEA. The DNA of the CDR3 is TGCAGCGTTCGGGTTAGCAGGACAAACACAGATACGCAGTATTTT. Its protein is CSVRVSRTNTDTQYF.

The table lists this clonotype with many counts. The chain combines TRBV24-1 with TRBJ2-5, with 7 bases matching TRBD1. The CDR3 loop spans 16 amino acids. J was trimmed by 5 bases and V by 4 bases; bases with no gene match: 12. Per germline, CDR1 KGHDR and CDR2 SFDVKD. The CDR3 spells CATSDLPQGKAETQYF. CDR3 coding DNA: TGTGCCACCAGTGACCTACCACAGGGGAAGGCGGAGACCCAGTACTTC.

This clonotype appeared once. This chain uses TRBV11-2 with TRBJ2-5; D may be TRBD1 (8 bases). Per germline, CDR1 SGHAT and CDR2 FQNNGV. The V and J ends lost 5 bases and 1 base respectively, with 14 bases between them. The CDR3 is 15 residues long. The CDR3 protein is CASSANRGGQETQYF. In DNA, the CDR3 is TGTGCCAGCAGCGCGAACAGGGGGGGCCAAGAGACCCAGTACTTC.

CDR3 sequence reads: CASSRLTSNTGELFF. The CDR3 DNA is TGTGCCAGTAGTAGACTCACCTCGAACACCGGGGAGCTGTTTTTT. The chain joins TRBV19 to TRBJ2-2; D is unresolved. Looked up from germline, CDR1 is LNHDA and CDR2 is SQIVND (reference sequence). The CDR3 runs 15 residues. Trimming shortened V by 4 bases and J by 0 bases, and 9 bases separated the two germline ends.

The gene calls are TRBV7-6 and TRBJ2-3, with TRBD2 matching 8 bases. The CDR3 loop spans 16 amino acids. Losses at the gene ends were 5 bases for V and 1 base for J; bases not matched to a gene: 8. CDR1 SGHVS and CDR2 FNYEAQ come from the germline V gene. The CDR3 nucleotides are TGTGCCAGCAGCCCCAGGGGAGCGGGAGGCACAGATACGCAGTATTTT. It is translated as CASSPRGAGGTDTQYF.

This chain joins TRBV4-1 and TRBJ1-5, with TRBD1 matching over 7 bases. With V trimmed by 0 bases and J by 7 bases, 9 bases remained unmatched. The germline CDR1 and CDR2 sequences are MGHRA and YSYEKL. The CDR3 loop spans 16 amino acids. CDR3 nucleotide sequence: TGCGCCAGCAGCCAAGAATCGGTACAGGGGATACAGCCCCAGCATTTT. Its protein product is CASSQESVQGIQPQHF.

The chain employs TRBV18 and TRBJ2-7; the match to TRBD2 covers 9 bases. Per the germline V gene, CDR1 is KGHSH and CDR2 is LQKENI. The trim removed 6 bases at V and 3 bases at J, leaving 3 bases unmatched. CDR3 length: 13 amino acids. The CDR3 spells CASSGTSFYEQYF. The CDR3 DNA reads TGTGCCAGCTCCGGGACTAGCTTCTACGAGCAGTACTTC.